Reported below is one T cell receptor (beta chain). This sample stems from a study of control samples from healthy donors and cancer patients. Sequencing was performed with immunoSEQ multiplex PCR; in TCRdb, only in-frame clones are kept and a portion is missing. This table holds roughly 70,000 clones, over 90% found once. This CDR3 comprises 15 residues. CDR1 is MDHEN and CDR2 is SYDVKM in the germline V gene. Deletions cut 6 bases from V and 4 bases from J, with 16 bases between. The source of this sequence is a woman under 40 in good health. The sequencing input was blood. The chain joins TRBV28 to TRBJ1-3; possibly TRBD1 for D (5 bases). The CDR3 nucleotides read TGTGCCAGCAGCCCCCTCAGGGCGGAGGGAAACACCATATATTTT. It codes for CASSPLRAEGNTIYF.